The clone carrying this T cell receptor beta chain was detected only a few times. This sample was included in a study of identical twins. MiXCR was run by TCRdb on the 5' RACE reads, yielding one entry per CDR3 protein. The data show 570,000 or so distinct CDR3 sequences, 9% to 10% seen once. CDR1 and CDR2 (germline): LGHNA, YNFKEQ. This CDR3 comprises 13 residues. With V trimmed by 6 bases and J by 5 bases, 5 bases remained unmatched. The sample was also reused in another study, on yellow fever vaccine responses in identical twins.

The origin of this receptor is a woman aged 18-30 years in good health. Material: PBMCs. The chain combines TRBV4-2 with TRBJ2-7; 9 nucleotides match TRBD1. The CDR3 bases are TGTGCCAGCAGAGGACAGGGGATGGACGAGCAGTACTTC. Its translation: CASRGQGMDEQYF.